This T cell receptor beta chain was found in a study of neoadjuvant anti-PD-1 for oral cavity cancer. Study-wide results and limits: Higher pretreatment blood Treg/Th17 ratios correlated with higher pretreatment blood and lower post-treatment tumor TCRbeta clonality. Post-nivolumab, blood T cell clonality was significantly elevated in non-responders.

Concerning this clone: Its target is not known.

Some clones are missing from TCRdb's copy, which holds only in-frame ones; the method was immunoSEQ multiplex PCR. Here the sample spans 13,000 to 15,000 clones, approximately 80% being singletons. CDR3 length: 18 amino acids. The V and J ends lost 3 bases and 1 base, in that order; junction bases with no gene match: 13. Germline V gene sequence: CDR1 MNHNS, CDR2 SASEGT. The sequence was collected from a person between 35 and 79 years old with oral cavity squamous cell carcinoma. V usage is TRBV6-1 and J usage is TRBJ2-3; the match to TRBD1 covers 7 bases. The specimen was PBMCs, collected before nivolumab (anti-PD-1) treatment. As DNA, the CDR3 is TGTGCCAGCAGTGATCCGGGACAGTTCGTGTTTGGCACAGATACGCAGTATTTT. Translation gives CASSDPGQFVFGTDTQYF.